These 13 T cell receptor beta chains share one sample of origin, sequenced in a study of shared clonotypes between healthy human individuals. Assay used: immunoSEQ multiplex PCR; TCRdb lists only in-frame clones, some missing. The sample carries roughly 2.5 million clones, just over 90% recorded once. The sample comprised naive CD4+ T cells sorted from blood. Subset noted: CD45RA+ positively selected. These TCRs come from a man aged 18 to 35 in good health.

This chain uses TRBV6-9 with TRBJ2-7, with D perhaps TRBD1 or TRBD2 (5 bases each). Trimming shortened V by 0 bases and J by 5 bases, and 26 bases separated the two germline ends. The CDR3 spans 19 residues. The V gene's germline CDR1 is MNHGY and CDR2 SVAAGI. The CDR3 coding sequence is TGTGCCAGCAGTTATTCGACCCCTTGCCCGGGGCAGGGAGTTCACGAGCAGTACTTC. Protein product: CASSYSTPCPGQGVHEQYF.

The chain joins TRBV5-4 to TRBJ1-3; D not resolved. This CDR3 is built from 16 residues. The germline gives CDR1 SGHNT, CDR2 YYREEE (reference sequence). V shed 4 bases and J shed 1 base, with 15 bases lying between them. The CDR3 DNA reads as TGTGCCAGCAGCCCCGGACCGAGGACGTCTGGAAACACCATATATTTT. Translated: CASSPGPRTSGNTIYF.

The rearrangement joins TRBV27 to TRBJ2-1; D may be TRBD2 (5 bases). Trimming cost V 5 bases and J 2 bases, with 13 bases left between them. The CDR3 covers 15 residues. In germline, CDR1 is MNHEY, CDR2 SMNVEV (reference sequence). This CDR3 reads CASSPPSGTYNEQFF. The CDR3 nucleotides read TGTGCCAGCAGTCCCCCATCGGGGACCTACAATGAGCAGTTCTTC.

The rearrangement joins TRBV5-1 to TRBJ2-1; D gene ambiguous. Germline values: CDR1 SGHRS, CDR2 YFSETQ. The CDR3 consists of 14 residues. Trimming took 2 bases from V and 4 from J, leaving 10 bases between them. The CDR3 region is CASSFGRNYNEQFF. CDR3 nucleotides: TGCGCCAGCAGCTTCGGACGGAATTACAATGAGCAGTTCTTC.

This sequence joins TRBV7-3 and TRBJ2-4; D may match TRBD1 or TRBD2 (7 bases each). V dropped 5 bases and J dropped 1 base, with 27 bases sitting between them. CDR3 length: 20 amino acids. The V gene's germline CDR1 is SGHTA and CDR2 FQGTGA. The CDR3 DNA sequence: TGTGCCAGCAGCCTTACAGTGGGAGGGGGCGATGTAAAGGCCAAAAACATTCAGTACTTC. Translation gives CASSLTVGGGDVKAKNIQYF.

The chain carries TRBV2 and TRBJ2-7, with TRBD2 as a possible D gene (5 bases). CDR1 is SNHLY, CDR2 FYNNEI, per germline. CDR3 size: 16 residues. The V end was cut by 6 bases, the J end by 2 bases, with 20 bases between. The CDR3 here is CASRVATGERTYEQYF. Written as DNA, the CDR3 is TGTGCCAGCAGGGTTGCTACCGGGGAACGAACCTACGAGCAGTACTTC. Looking up the rest from reference TRBV2 and TRBJ2-7 gives the full variable domain: EPEVTQTPSHQVTQMGQEVILRCVPISNHLYFYWYRQILGQKVEFLVSFYNNEISEKSEIFDDQFSVERPDGSNFTLKIRSTKLEDSAMYFCASRVATGERTYEQYFGPGTRLTVT.

This clone appeared once. The chain is built from TRBV6-5 and TRBJ1-2; D is ambiguous. The CDR3 is made up of 13 amino acids. Deletions cut 6 bases from V and 1 base from J, with 9 bases between. Germline V lookup: CDR1 MNHEY, CDR2 SVGAGI. CDR3 region: CASSPVGNYGYTF. The DNA of the CDR3 is TGTGCCAGCAGCCCTGTGGGTAACTATGGCTACACCTTC.

This chain connects TRBV11-2 to TRBJ2-2; TRBD2 might be the D (5 bases). Germline lookup yields CDR1 SGHAT and CDR2 FQNNGV. The V and J ends lost 2 bases and 1 base respectively, with 11 bases between them. The CDR3 extends over 16 amino acids. The CDR3 DNA reads as TGTGCCAGCAGCTTAACGGCGGGCAAGAACACCGGGGAGCTGTTTTTT. Encoded protein: CASSLTAGKNTGELFF.

The V and J genes are TRBV5-1 and TRBJ2-3, with 9 bases fitting TRBD2. Germline CDR1 is SGHRS and CDR2 is YFSETQ. The CDR3 length is 15 residues. The J segment lost 1 base and the V segment lost 1 base, leaving 1 base of the junction unmatched. DNA for the CDR3: TGCGCCAGCAGCTTGAGACTAGCGGGCACAGATACGCAGTATTTT. Its protein product is CASSLRLAGTDTQYF.

Note on this clone: The same CDR3 can be traced to other DNA sequences in this sample. The gene calls are TRBV2 and TRBJ1-1; D might be TRBD1 (6 bases). Per the germline V gene, CDR1 is SNHLY and CDR2 is FYNNEI. The CDR3 spans 13 residues. With 6 bases removed from V and 0 bases from J, the gap between germline ends came to 8 bases. The CDR3 loop reads CASRRTVNTEAFF. For the CDR3, the DNA is TGTGCCAGCAGACGGACAGTGAACACTGAAGCTTTCTTT.

V is TRBV7-9 and J is TRBJ1-5; maybe TRBD1 (6 bases). The CDR3 consists of 14 residues. V shed 5 bases and J shed 7 bases, with 15 bases lying between them. Germline V lookup: CDR1 SEHNR, CDR2 FQNEAQ (reference sequence). As DNA, the CDR3 is TGTGCCAGCAGCCAACAGGGTAGTATGCAGCCCCAGCATTTT. Translation gives CASSQQGSMQPQHF.

Worth noting for this clone: In the same sample, other DNA sequences code for this CDR3. CDR3 nucleotides: TGTGCCAGCAGCTTAGGGACTAGCGGGAGTGGGCAAGAGACCCAGTACTTC. The encoded protein is CASSLGTSGSGQETQYF. V gene TRBV7-2 combines with J gene TRBJ2-5, with 13 bases fitting TRBD2. CDR1 and CDR2 (germline): SGHTA, FQGNSA. The CDR3 extends over 17 amino acids. With 1 base clipped from V and 2 bases from J, the junction kept 4 bases outside the gene matches.

Comments on this clone: Other DNA sequences in this sample translate to the same CDR3. This rearrangement joins TRBV2 to TRBJ2-2, with D perhaps matching TRBD2 (6 bases). Per germline, CDR1 SNHLY and CDR2 FYNNEI. The V gene lost 0 bases and the J gene lost 5 bases, with 10 bases spanning the gap. The CDR3 is 15 amino acids. The CDR3 coding sequence is TGTGCCAGCAGTGAAGCGGGTGCGGGAACCGGGGAGCTGTTTTTT. Translated, it gives CASSEAGAGTGELFF.